This T cell receptor beta chain was sequenced for a study of cytomegalovirus exposure and HLA in healthy donors. About the study: The approximately 120 validation repertoires were reported in a later analysis to have been generated on the same platform as the approximately 700 first-cohort repertoires.

Worth noting for this clone: The target antigen is unknown.

Only in-frame clones appear in the TCRdb table, and some are missing; sequencing was by immunoSEQ multiplex PCR. The table shows roughly 250,000 clones, with approximately 87% occurring only once. Notes on the study in general: Some TCR beta chains (more than 150 of them) were listed as cytomegalovirus-associated. In vitro assays verified that a few CMV-associated chains recognized CMV antigens specifically. Generally TCR sequences proved uncommon, though certain public TCRs appeared in numerous donors.

The specimen was PBMCs. This receptor was obtained from a man younger than 35 in good health and CMV-seronegative.

The CDR3 sequence: CASSLALAGGLQETQYF. CDR3 nucleotide sequence: TGTGCCAGCAGCTTAGCTCTAGCGGGAGGCCTCCAAGAGACCCAGTACTTC. This sequence joins TRBV7-8 and TRBJ2-5; TRBD2 aligns across 11 bases. The CDR3 runs to 17 residues. Germline CDR1 reads SGHVS; CDR2 reads FQNEAQ. V lost 0 bases to trimming and J lost 1 base; unmatched junction nucleotides: 4. Drawing the rest from reference TRBV7-8 and TRBJ2-5, the complete variable domain is GAGVSQSPRYKVAKRGQDVALRCDPISGHVSLFWYQQALGQGPEFLTYFQNEAQLDKSGLPSDRFFAERPEGSVSTLKIQRTQQEDSAVYLCASSLALAGGLQETQYFGPGTRLLVL.